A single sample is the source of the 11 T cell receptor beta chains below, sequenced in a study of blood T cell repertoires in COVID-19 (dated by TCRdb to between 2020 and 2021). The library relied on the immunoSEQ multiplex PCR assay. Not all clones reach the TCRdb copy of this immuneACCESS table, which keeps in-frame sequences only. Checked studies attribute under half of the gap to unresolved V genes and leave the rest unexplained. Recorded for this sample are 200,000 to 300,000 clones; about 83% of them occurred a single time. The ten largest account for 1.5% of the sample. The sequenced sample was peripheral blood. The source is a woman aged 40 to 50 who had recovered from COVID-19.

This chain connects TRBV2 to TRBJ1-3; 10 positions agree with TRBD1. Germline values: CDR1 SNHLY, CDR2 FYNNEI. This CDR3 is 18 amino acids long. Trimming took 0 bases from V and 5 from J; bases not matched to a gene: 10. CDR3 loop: CASSEAGAGQGLRNTIYF. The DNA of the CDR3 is TGTGCCAGCAGTGAAGCTGGAGCGGGACAGGGGCTTAGAAACACCATATATTTT.

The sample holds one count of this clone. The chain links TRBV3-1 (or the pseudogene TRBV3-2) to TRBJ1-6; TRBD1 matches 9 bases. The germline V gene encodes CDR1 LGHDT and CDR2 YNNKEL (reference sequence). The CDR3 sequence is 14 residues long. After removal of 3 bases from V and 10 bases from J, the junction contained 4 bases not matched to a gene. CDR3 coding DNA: TGTGCCAGCAGCCAGGGACAGGGATACTCACCCCTCCACTTT. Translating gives CASSQGQGYSPLHF.

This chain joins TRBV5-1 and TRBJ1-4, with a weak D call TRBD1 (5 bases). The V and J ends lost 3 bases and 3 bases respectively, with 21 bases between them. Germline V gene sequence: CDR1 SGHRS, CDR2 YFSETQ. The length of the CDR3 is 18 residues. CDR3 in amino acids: CASSWRDGASLANEKLFF. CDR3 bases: TGCGCCAGCAGCTGGAGGGACGGAGCCTCCCTCGCTAATGAAAAACTGTTTTTT.

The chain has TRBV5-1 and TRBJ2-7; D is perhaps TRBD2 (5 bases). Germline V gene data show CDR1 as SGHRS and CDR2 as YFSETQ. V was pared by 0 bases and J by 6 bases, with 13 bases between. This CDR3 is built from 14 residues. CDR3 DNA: TGCGCCAGCAGCTTGGGAGGGTGGGGAACCGAGCAGTACTTC. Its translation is CASSLGGWGTEQYF.

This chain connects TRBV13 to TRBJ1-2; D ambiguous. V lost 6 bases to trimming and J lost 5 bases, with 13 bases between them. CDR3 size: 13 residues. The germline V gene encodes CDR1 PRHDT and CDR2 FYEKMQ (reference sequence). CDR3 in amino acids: CASSSSGRYGYTF. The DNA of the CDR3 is TGTGCCAGCAGTTCGTCGGGGAGGTATGGCTACACCTTC.

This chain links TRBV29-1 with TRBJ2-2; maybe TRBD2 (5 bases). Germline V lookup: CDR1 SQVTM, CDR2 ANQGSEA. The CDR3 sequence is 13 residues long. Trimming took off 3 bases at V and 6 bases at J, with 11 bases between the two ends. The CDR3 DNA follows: TGCAGCGTTGAGGAGGTTGGTGCCGGGGAGCTGTTTTTT. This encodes CSVEEVGAGELFF.

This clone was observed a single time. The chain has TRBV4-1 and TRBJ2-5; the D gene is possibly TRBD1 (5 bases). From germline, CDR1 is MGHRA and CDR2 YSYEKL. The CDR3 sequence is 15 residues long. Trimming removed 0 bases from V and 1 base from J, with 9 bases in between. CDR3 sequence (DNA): TGCGCCAGCAGCCAAGATCAGGGCAGCCAAGAGACCCAGTACTTC. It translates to CASSQDQGSQETQYF.

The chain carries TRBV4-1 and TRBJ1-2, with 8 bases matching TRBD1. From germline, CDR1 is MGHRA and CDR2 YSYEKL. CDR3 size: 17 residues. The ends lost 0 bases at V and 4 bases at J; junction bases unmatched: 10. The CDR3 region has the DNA TGCGCCAGCAGCCAAGATCCAGGGACAGGAGAATTCTATGGCTACACCTTC. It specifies CASSQDPGTGEFYGYTF.

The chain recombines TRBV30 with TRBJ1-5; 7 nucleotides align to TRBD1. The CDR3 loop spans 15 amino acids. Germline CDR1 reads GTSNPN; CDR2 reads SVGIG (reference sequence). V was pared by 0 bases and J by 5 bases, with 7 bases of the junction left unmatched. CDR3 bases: TGTGCCTGGAGTGTACGATCAAGGGGGCATCAGCCCCAGCATTTT. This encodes CAWSVRSRGHQPQHF. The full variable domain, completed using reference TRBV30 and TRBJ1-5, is SQTIHQWPATLVQPVGSPLSLECTVEGTSNPNLYWYRQAAGRGLQLLFYSVGIGQISSEVPQNLSASRPQDRQFILSSKKLLLSDSGFYLCAWSVRSRGHQPQHFGDGTRLSIL.

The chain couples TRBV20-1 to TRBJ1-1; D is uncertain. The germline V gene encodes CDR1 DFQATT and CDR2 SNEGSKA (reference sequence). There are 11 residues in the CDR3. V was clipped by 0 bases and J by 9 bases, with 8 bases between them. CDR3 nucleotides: TGCAGTGCTAGAGACACTAGGAAAGCTTTCTTT. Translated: CSARDTRKAFF.

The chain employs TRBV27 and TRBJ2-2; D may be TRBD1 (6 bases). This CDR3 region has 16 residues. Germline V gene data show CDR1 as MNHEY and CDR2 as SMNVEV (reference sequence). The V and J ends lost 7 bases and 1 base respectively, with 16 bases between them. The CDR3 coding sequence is TGTGCCAGCACAAGATCGGACAGACGGAACACCGGGGAGCTGTTTTTT. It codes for CASTRSDRRNTGELFF.